This is a list of T cell receptor beta chains from one sample in a study of cytomegalovirus exposure and HLA in healthy donors. Measured with immunoSEQ multiplex PCR; TCRdb has only the in-frame clones, and not every one. Recorded here are about 53,000 clones; the top ten clones represent around 2.1%. Sequenced sample: PBMCs. These TCRs come from a woman between 18 and 29 years old in good health and CMV-seronegative. Both conserved end residues are part of each CDR3.

TRBJ2-5 | TRBV29-1 | CSVWYRGPGEQETQYF
TRBJ2-1 | TRBV6-1 | CASSALPEQGALYNEQFF
TRBJ2-6 | TRBV6-1 | CASSEDGSSGANVLTF
TRBJ1-1 | TRBV4-2 | CASSQVPLTDTEAFF
TRBJ1-5 | TRBV18 | CASSPSVGVGNQPQHF
TRBJ1-5 | TRBV19 | CASSPRQYNQPQHF
TRBJ2-3 | TRBV5-4 | CASTFGAGVSADTQYF
TRBJ1-1 | TRBV29-1 | CSVEAGHWDTEAFF
TRBJ1-3 | TRBV19 | CASRENKGAGNTIYF
TRBJ1-1 | TRBV25-1 | CASSEYPPDRTGEAFF
TRBJ2-7 | TRBV10-1 | CASSDRREKVAYEQYF
TRBJ2-1 | TRBV19 | CASSIASGHEQFF
TRBJ1-6 | TRBV19 | CASSSKKQTYNSPLHF
TRBJ1-1 | TRBV20-1 | CSEPRGAEAFF
TRBJ1-2 | TRBV5-1 | CASSLTRNGYTF
TRBJ2-3 | TRBV6-1 | CASSVGGAADTQYF
TRBJ1-5 | TRBV5-6 | CASSPGTGDQPQHF
TRBJ1-5 | TRBV18 | CASSPTTGAYQPQHF
TRBJ1-1 | TRBV6-6 | CASSYWGVNTEAFF
TRBJ1-1 | TRBV5-1 | CASSLGRGNTEDFF
TRBJ2-1 | TRBV5-1 | CASSLMSGSDNEQFF
TRBJ2-3 | TRBV7-6 | CASSSVGTSGGWQYF
TRBJ1-1 | TRBV27 | CASSRGGNTEAFF
TRBJ2-1 | TRBV4-2 | CASSQEGGGADEQFF
TRBJ1-1 | TRBV9 | CASSVVGQGPEAFF
TRBJ2-7 | TRBV11-3 | CASSLSPQDRYYYEQYF
TRBJ1-5 | TRBV18 | CASSPTGDGQPQHF
TRBJ2-7 | TRBV7-2 | CASSLRGRTASYEQYF
TRBJ1-6 | TRBV5-4 | CASRQGAGSYNSPLHF
TRBJ1-3 | TRBV9 | CASNAGGQSGNNIYF